What follows describes a single TCR beta chain. Its antigen is undetermined. This entry comes from a study of Ad26.COV2.S vaccination and SARS-CoV-2 variants. Libraries were prepared by immunoSEQ multiplex PCR; TCRdb keeps only in-frame clonotypes and omits some of them. The sample includes 120,000 to 150,000 clones, around 86% of them seen just once. Overall study results and limits: Breadth, reportedly substantial, characterized the spike-specific CD8+ and CD4+ T cell responses after vaccination. Assessments of TCR breadth and depth may have underestimated the total T cell responses. Vaccine recipients posted higher spike-specific TCR breadth than their placebo counterparts. Researchers reported similar non-spike TCR breadth in vaccine and placebo recipients.

The sequence came from a human donor who had recovered from COVID-19. Sequenced here: peripheral blood, sampled after recovery from COVID-19.

For the CDR3, the DNA is TGTGCCAGCAGTTTTGGGCGGGGCAGGGGTACGCAGTATTTT. Translation gives CASSFGRGRGTQYF. The rearrangement joins TRBV28 to TRBJ2-3; D is possibly TRBD1 or TRBD2 (6 bases each). Germline V lookup: CDR1 MDHEN, CDR2 SYDVKM. This CDR3 is 14 amino acids long. Trimming left V 3 bases short and J 8 bases short, with 15 bases between.